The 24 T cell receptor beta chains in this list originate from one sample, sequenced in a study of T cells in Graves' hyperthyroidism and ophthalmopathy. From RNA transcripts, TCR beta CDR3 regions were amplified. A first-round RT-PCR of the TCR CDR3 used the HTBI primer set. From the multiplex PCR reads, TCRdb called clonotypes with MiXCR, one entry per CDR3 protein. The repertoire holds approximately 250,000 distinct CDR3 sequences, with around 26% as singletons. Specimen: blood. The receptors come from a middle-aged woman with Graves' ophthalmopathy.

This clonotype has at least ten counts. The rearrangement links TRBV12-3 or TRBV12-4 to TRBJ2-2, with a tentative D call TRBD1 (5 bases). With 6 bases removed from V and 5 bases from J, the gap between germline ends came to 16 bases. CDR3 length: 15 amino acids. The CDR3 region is CASRLQGWGTGELFF. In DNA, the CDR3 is TGTGCCAGCAGACTCCAGGGTTGGGGAACCGGGGAGCTGTTTTTT.

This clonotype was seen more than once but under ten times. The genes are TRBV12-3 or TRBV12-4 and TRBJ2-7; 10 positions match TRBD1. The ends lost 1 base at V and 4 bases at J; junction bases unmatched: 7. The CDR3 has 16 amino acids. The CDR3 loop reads CASSLGLGQGSYEQYF. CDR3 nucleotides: TGTGCCAGCAGTTTAGGCCTGGGACAGGGGAGTTACGAGCAGTACTTC.

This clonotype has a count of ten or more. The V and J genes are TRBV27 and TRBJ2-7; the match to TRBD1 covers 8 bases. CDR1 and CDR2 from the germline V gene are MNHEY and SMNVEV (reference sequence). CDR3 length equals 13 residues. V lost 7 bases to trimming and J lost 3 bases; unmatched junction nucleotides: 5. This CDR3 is CASTGGTLYEQYF. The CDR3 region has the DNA TGTGCCAGCACAGGGGGCACCCTCTACGAGCAGTACTTC.

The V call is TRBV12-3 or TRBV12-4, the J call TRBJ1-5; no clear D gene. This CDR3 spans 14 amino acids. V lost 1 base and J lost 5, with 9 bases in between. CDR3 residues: CASSLGGSDQPQHF. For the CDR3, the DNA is TGTGCCAGCAGTTTAGGGGGTTCGGATCAGCCCCAGCATTTT.

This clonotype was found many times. CDR3: CASSDWGRASTGELFF. The DNA of the CDR3 is TGTGCCAGCAGTGATTGGGGGAGGGCCTCCACCGGGGAGCTGTTTTTT. V and J are TRBV6-1 and TRBJ2-2, with 7 bases aligning to TRBD2. CDR1 MNHNS and CDR2 SASEGT come from the germline V gene. The junction had 8 bases not matched to a gene; V was cut back by 3 bases and J by 4 bases. CDR3 size: 16 residues.

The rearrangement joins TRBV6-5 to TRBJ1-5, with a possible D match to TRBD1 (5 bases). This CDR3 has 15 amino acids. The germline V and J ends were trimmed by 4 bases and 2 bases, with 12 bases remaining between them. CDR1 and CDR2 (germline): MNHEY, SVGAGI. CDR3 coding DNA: TGTGCCAGCAGTTTGCCAGGGATAGGCAATCAGCCCCAGCATTTT. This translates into CASSLPGIGNQPQHF.

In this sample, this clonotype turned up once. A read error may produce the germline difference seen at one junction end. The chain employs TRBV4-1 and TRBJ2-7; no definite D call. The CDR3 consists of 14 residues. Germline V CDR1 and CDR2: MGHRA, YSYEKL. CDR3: CASSQVVAAYEQSF. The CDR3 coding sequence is TGCGCCAGCAGCCAGGTGGTAGCCGCGTACGAGCAGTCCTTC.

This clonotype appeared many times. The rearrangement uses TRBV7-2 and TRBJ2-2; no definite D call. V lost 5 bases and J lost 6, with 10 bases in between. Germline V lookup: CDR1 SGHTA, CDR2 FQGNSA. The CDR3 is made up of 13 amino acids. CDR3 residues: CASSRQLSGELFF. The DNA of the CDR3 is TGTGCCAGCAGCCGTCAGCTATCCGGGGAGCTGTTTTTT.

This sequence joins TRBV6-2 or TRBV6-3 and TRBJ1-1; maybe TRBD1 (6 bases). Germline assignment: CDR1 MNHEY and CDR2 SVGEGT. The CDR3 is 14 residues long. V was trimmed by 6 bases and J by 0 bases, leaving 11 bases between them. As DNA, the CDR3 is TGTGCCAGCAGACGGACAGTCCTGAACACTGAAGCTTTCTTT. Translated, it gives CASRRTVLNTEAFF.

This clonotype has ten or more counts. Here the CDR3 reads CASSSREGNQPQHF. The CDR3, as DNA: TGTGCCAGCAGTTCTAGGGAGGGCAATCAGCCCCAGCATTTT. The genes are TRBV6-2 or TRBV6-3 and TRBJ1-5, with no clear D. The CDR3 totals 14 residues. The V end lost 4 bases, the J end lost 2 bases, and 9 bases lay between the germline ends. Per germline, CDR1 MNHEY and CDR2 SVGEGT.

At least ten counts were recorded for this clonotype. The CDR3 DNA reads as TGTGCCAGCAGTTATTCGGTAGAGACCCAGTACTTC. Translating gives CASSYSVETQYF. The chain is built from TRBV28 and TRBJ2-5; D is ambiguous. Per the germline V gene, CDR1 is MDHEN and CDR2 is SYDVKM. Trimming cost V 4 bases and J 4 bases, with 7 bases left between them. This CDR3 has 12 residues.

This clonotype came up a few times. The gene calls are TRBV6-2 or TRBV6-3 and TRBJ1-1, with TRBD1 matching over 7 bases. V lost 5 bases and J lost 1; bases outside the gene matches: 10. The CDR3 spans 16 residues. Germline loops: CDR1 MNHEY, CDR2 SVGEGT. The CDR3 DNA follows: TGTGCCAGCAGTCCCGATAGACAGGGATCGAACACTGAAGCTTTCTTT. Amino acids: CASSPDRQGSNTEAFF.

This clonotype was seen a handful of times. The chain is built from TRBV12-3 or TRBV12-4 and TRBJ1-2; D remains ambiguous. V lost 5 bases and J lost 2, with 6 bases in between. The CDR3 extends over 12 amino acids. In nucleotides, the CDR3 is TGTGCCAGCAGTCAAGTAAACTATGGCTACACCTTC. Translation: CASSQVNYGYTF.

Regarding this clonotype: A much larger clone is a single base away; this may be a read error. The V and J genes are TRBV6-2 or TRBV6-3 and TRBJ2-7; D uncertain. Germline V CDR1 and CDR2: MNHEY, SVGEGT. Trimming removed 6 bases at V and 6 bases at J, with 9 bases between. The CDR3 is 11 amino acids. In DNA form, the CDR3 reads TGTGCCAGCAGCCACGTGGGCGAGCAGTACTTC. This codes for CASSHVGEQYF.

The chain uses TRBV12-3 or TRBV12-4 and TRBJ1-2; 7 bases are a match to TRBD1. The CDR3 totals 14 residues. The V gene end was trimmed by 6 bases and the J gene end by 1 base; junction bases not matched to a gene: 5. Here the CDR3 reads CASSNRDSNYGYTF. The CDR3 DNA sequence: TGTGCCAGCAGCAACCGGGACAGTAACTATGGCTACACCTTC.

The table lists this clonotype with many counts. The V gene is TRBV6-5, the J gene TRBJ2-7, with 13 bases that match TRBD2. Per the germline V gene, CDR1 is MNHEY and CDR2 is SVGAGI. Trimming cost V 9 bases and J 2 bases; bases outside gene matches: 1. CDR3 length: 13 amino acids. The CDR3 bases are TGTGCCAGTGGGACTAGCGGGACCTACGAGCAGTACTTC. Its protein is CASGTSGTYEQYF.

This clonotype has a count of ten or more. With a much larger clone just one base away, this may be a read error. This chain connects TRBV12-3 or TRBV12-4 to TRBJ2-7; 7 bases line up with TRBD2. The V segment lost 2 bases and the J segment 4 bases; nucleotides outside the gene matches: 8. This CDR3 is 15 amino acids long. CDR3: CASSLIGGSTYEQYF. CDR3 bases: TGTGCCAGCAGTTTAATCGGGGGGTCTACGTACGAGCAGTACTTC.

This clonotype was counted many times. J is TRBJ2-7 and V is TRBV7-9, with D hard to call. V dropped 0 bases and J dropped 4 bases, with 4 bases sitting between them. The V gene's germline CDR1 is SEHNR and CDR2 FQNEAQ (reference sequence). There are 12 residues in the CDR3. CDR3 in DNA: TGTGCCAGCAGCTTAGCGCAATACGAGCAGTACTTC. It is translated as CASSLAQYEQYF.

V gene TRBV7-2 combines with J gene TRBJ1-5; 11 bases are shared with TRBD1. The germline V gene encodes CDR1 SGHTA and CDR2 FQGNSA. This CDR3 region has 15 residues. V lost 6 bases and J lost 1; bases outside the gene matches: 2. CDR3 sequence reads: CASRGTGGSNQPQHF. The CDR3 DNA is TGTGCCAGCAGGGGGACAGGGGGAAGCAATCAGCCCCAGCATTTT.

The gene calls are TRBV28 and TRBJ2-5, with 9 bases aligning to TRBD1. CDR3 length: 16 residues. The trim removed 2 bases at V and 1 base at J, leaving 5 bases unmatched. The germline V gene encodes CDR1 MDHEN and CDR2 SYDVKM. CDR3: CASSLGTGIRQETQYF. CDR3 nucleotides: TGTGCCAGCAGTTTAGGGACAGGGATCCGCCAAGAGACCCAGTACTTC. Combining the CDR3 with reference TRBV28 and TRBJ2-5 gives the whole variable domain DVKVTQSSRYLVKRTGEKVFLECVQDMDHENMFWYRQDPGLGLRLIYFSYDVKMKEKGDIPEGYSVSREKKERFSLILESASTNQTSMYLCASSLGTGIRQETQYFGPGTRLLVL.

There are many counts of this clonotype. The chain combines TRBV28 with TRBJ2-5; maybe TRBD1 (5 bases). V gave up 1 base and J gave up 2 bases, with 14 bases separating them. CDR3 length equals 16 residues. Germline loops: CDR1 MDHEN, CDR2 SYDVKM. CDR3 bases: TGTGCCAGCAGTTTATCTTCAGGGATGAGGCAAGAGACCCAGTACTTC. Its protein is CASSLSSGMRQETQYF.

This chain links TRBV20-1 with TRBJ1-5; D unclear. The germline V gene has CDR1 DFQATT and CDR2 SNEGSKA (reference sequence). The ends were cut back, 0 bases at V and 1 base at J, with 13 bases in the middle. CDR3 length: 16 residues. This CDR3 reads CSARDLAAGSNQPQHF. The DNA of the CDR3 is TGCAGTGCTAGAGATCTGGCGGCGGGGAGCAATCAGCCCCAGCATTTT.

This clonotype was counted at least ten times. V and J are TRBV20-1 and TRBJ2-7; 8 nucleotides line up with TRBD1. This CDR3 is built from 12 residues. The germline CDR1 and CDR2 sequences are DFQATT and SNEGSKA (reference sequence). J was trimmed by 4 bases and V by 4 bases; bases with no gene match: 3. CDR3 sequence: CSATDRVYEQYF. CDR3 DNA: TGCAGTGCTACGGACAGGGTGTACGAGCAGTACTTC.

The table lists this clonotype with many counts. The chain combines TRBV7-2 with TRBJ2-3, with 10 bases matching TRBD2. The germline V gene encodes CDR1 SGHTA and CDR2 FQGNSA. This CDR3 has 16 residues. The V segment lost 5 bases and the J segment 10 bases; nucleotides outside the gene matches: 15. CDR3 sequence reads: CASSLLRTSGRDPQYF. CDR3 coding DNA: TGTGCCAGCAGCCTACTCCGGACTAGCGGTAGGGATCCGCAGTATTTT.